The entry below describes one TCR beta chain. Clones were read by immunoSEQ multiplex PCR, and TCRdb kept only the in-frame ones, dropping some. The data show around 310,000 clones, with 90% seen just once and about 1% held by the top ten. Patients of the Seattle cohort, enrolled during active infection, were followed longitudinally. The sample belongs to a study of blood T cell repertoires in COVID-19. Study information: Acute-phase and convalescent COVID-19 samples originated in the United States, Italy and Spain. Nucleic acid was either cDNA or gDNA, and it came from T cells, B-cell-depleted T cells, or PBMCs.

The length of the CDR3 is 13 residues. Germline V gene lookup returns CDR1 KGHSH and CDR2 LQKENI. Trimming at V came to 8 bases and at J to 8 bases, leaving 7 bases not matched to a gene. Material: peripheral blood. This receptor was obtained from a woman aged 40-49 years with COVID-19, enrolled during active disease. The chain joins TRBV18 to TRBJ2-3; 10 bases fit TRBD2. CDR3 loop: CASRSGGAFTQYF. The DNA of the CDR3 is TGTGCCAGCCGAAGCGGGGGGGCCTTTACGCAGTATTTT.